Below, 14 T cell receptor beta chains from the same sample are listed, as sequenced in a study of T cell responses to AZD1222 COVID-19 vaccine. Assay used: immunoSEQ multiplex PCR; TCRdb lists only in-frame clones, some missing. Of about 140,000 clones in the sample, over 80% were seen once. The starting material was peripheral blood, obtained 28 days after the second AZD1222 dose. The receptors shown here come from an adult who received the AZD1222 COVID-19 vaccine.

The rearrangement links TRBV5-4 to TRBJ2-7; TRBD1 or TRBD2 may be the D gene (5 bases each). Per the germline V gene, CDR1 is SGHNT and CDR2 is YYREEE (reference sequence). The CDR3 spans 12 residues. With 4 bases removed from V and 6 bases from J, the gap between germline ends came to 11 bases. CDR3 DNA sequence: TGTGCCAGCAGCCTTGGGACGGCCGAGCAGTACTTC. It yields the protein CASSLGTAEQYF.

V usage is TRBV6-2 or TRBV6-3 and J usage is TRBJ1-5, with a possible D match to TRBD1 (6 bases). Germline V gene data show CDR1 as MNHEY and CDR2 as SVGEGT. There are 15 residues in the CDR3. The germline V and J ends were trimmed by 5 bases and 0 bases, with 11 bases remaining between them. The CDR3 protein is CASSPQGLSNQPQHF. In DNA form, the CDR3 reads TGTGCCAGCAGTCCCCAGGGGCTTAGCAATCAGCCCCAGCATTTT.

The chain is built from TRBV28 and TRBJ1-2; TRBD1 agrees at 8 bases. The germline V gene has CDR1 MDHEN and CDR2 SYDVKM. The V segment lost 6 bases and the J segment 5 bases; nucleotides outside the gene matches: 5. CDR3 size: 13 residues. CDR3 in amino acids: CASSLQGGYGYTF. CDR3 nucleotides: TGTGCCAGCAGCCTACAGGGGGGTTATGGCTACACCTTC.

The chain recombines TRBV24-1 with TRBJ1-2; D uncertain. Germline V gives CDR1 KGHDR, CDR2 SFDVKD. CDR3 length equals 15 residues. V lost 3 bases and J lost 3, with 13 bases in between. Here the CDR3 reads CATSDGSTSYYGYTF. CDR3 nucleotide sequence: TGTGCCACCAGTGATGGCTCGACCTCCTACTATGGCTACACCTTC.

This chain uses TRBV6-2 or TRBV6-3 with TRBJ2-3; tentatively, D is TRBD2 (6 bases). The CDR3 is 15 amino acids. Trimming took off 5 bases at V and 2 bases at J, with 14 bases between the two ends. Per germline, CDR1 MNHEY and CDR2 SVGEGT. The CDR3 DNA reads as TGTGCCAGCAGTCAGGCAGCGGGTTACACAGATACGCAGTATTTT. It translates to CASSQAAGYTDTQYF.

This sequence joins TRBV12-3 or TRBV12-4 and TRBJ2-1; D remains ambiguous. This CDR3 is built from 13 residues. Trimming shortened V by 8 bases and J by 6 bases, and 14 bases separated the two germline ends. CDR3 coding DNA: TGTGCCAGCGCCCCACGGTCCCCCAATGAGCAGTTCTTC. As protein: CASAPRSPNEQFF.

The chain combines TRBV2 with TRBJ1-5, with 7 bases identical to TRBD1. V lost 3 bases and J lost 6; bases outside the gene matches: 17. Germline assignment: CDR1 SNHLY and CDR2 FYNNEI. The CDR3 runs 18 residues. The CDR3 loop is CASSERWGPGQSSQPQHF. CDR3 DNA: TGTGCCAGCAGTGAGCGGTGGGGACCGGGACAGAGCTCTCAGCCCCAGCATTTT.

The chain is built from TRBV4-1 and TRBJ2-3; D is perhaps TRBD2 (5 bases). CDR1 is MGHRA and CDR2 is YSYEKL in the germline V gene. The CDR3 length is 14 residues. Trimming left V 5 bases short and J 5 bases short, with 14 bases between. The CDR3 coding sequence is TGCGCCAGCAGCTCCCCGGACTTCTTAGATACGCAGTATTTT. Its protein is CASSSPDFLDTQYF.

This chain uses TRBV11-3 with TRBJ2-1; D uncertain. Germline CDR1 reads SGHNT; CDR2 reads YENEEA. The CDR3 sequence is 12 residues long. Trimming removed 5 bases at V and 4 bases at J, with 6 bases between. Here the CDR3 reads CASSPKYNEQFF. In nucleotides, the CDR3 is TGTGCCAGCAGCCCTAAATACAATGAGCAGTTCTTC.

The chain combines TRBV19 with TRBJ1-2; TRBD1 matches 8 bases. This CDR3 contains 15 residues. Germline values: CDR1 LNHDA, CDR2 SQIVND (reference sequence). Trimming cost V 5 bases and J 2 bases; bases outside gene matches: 7. The CDR3 here is CASSEPGQANYGYTF. The CDR3 DNA follows: TGTGCCAGTAGTGAACCGGGACAGGCAAACTATGGCTACACCTTC.

This rearrangement joins TRBV4-3 to TRBJ1-3, with D uncertain. Germline lookup yields CDR1 LGHNA and CDR2 YSLEER. The V end lost 8 bases, the J end lost 0 bases, and 14 bases lay between the germline ends. This CDR3 has 15 residues. The CDR3 nucleotides are TGCGCCAGCTGCCGGGCTTTTACCTCTGGAAACACCATATATTTT. Translation: CASCRAFTSGNTIYF.

J is TRBJ2-2 and V is TRBV6-6; 7 bases are a match to TRBD1. The CDR3 is 21 amino acids. CDR1 and CDR2 (germline): MNHNY, SVGAGI (reference sequence). V was pared by 5 bases and J by 0 bases, with 21 bases of the junction left unmatched. CDR3 region: CASSLYVPGQKSGTNTGELFF. Written as DNA, the CDR3 is TGTGCCAGCAGTCTCTACGTCCCGGGACAGAAATCCGGGACGAACACCGGGGAGCTGTTTTTT.

The chain carries TRBV19 and TRBJ1-4; D remains unclear. Trimming pared 7 bases from V and 5 bases from J, leaving 20 bases between. This CDR3 has 16 residues. Per the germline V gene, CDR1 is LNHDA and CDR2 is SQIVND (reference sequence). The CDR3 region is CASTGAHAGGNEKLFF. The CDR3 nucleotides are TGTGCCAGTACCGGAGCCCACGCAGGTGGAAATGAAAAACTGTTTTTT.

The chain uses TRBV9 and TRBJ2-1, with 9 bases lining up with TRBD2. CDR3 size: 17 residues. Trimming at V came to 1 base and at J to 0 bases, leaving 5 bases not matched to a gene. Looked up from germline, CDR1 is SGDLS and CDR2 is YYNGEE. The DNA of the CDR3 is TGTGCCAGCAGCGTACTGAGCGGGGGGTTCTCCTACAATGAGCAGTTCTTC. Its translation is CASSVLSGGFSYNEQFF.